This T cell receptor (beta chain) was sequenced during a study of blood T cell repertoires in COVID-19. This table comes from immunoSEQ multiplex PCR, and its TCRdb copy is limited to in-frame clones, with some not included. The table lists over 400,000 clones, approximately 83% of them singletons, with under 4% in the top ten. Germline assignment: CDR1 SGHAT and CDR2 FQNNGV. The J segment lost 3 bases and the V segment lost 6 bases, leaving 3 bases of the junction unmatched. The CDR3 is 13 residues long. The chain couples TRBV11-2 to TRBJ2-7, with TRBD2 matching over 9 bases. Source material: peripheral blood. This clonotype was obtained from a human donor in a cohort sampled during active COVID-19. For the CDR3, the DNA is TGTGCCAGCAGTCTAGCGGGAAACTACGAGCAGTACTTC. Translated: CASSLAGNYEQYF.